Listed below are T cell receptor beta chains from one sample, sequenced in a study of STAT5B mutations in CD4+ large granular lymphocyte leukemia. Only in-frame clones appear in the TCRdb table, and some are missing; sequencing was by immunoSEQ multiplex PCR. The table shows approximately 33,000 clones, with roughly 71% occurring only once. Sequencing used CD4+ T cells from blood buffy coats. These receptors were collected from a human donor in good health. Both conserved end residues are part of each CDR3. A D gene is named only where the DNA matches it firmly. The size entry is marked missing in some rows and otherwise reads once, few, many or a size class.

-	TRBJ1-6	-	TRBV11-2	TGTGCCAGCAGCTTAGATCGGGTCTCACCCCTCCACTTT	CASSLDRVSPLHF
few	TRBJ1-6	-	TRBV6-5	TGTGCCAGCAGTTACTCAATGGTATCCTATAATTCACCCCTCCACTTT	CASSYSMVSYNSPLHF
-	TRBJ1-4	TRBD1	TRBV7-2	TGTGCCAGCAGCTTGGGCAGGGGGCGGGAAAAACTGTTTTTT	CASSLGRGREKLFF
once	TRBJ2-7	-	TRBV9	TGTGCCAGCAGCGTAGTCCCAGGCTACGAGCAGTACTTC	CASSVVPGYEQYF
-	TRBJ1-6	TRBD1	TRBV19	TGTGCCAGTAGTATTCAGACAGGGATCTATAATTCACCCCTCCACTTT	CASSIQTGIYNSPLHF
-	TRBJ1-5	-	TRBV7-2	TGTGCCAGCAGCATGGGACCGTCCCAGCCCCAGCATTTT	CASSMGPSQPQHF
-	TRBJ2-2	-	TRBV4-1	TGCGCCAGCAGCCACAGGGGCCCCGGGGAGCTGTTTTTT	CASSHRGPGELFF
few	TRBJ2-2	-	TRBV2	TGTGCCAGCAGTGCCCCGACAGGGAACACCGGGGAGCTGTTTTTT	CASSAPTGNTGELFF
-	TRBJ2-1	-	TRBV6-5	TGTGCCAGCAGTTATAAAGCAGGTAGCCCCTACAATGAGCAGTTCTTC	CASSYKAGSPYNEQFF
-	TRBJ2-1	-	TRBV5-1	TGCGCCAGCAGTAACGAAGCAGGGCATCCCTTCAGTGAGCAGTTCTTC	CASSNEAGHPFSEQFF
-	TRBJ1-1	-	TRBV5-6	TGTGCCAGCAGCTTGGCACAGGGCCTGGGGGAAGCTTTCTTT	CASSLAQGLGEAFF
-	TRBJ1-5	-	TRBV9	TGTGCCAGCAGCGTAGGTCAGGGAGGCAATCAGCCCCAGCATTTT	CASSVGQGGNQPQHF
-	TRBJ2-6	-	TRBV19	TGTGCCAGTACTCGGACGGTTGACTCTGGGGCCAACGTCCTGACTTTC	CASTRTVDSGANVLTF
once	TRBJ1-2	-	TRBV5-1	TGCGCCAGCAGCTTGGACCCGGGGATGGGGCGCTATGGCTACACCTTC	CASSLDPGMGRYGYTF
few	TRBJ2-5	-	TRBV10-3	TGTGCCATCAGGGGCGCAGGCCAAGAGACCCAGTACTTC	CAIRGAGQETQYF
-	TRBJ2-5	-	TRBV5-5	TGTGCCAGCAGCTCGTCCGGGACCCAAGAGACCCAGTACTTC	CASSSSGTQETQYF
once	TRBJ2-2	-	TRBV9	TGTGCCAGCAGCCCCCCGGCGAACACCGGGGAGCTGTTTTTT	CASSPPANTGELFF
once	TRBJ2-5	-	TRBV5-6	TGTGCCAGCAGCTTGGCGCTAAGGGGCCAGGGTTGGAGGGAGACCCAGTACTTC	CASSLALRGQGWRETQYF
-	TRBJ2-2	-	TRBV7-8	TGTGCCAGCAGGTGGAATTCGAACACCGGGGAGCTGTTTTTT	CASRWNSNTGELFF
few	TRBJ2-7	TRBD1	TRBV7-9	TGTGCCAGCAGCTTGGACAGGGGCTACGAGCAGTACTTC	CASSLDRGYEQYF
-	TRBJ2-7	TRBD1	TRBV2	TGTGCCAGCAGTGGGCAGGGGGCCTCCGAGCAGTACTTC	CASSGQGASEQYF
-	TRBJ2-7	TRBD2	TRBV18	TGTGCCAGCTCACCCTCTAGCGGGGGGGCCTACGAGCAGTACTTC	CASSPSSGGAYEQYF